This T cell receptor beta chain is drawn from a study of response to subunit inactivated influenza vaccine. The study, taken as a whole, reports: After each seasonal influenza vaccination, few new T cells are recruited, the authors suggested.

The CDR3 loop spans 15 amino acids. CDR1 and CDR2 (germline): LGHNA, YSLEER. V dropped 0 bases and J dropped 7; count of bases not matched to a gene: 9. In regard to this clonotype: Antigen specificity is unknown.

From the RT-PCR reads, TCRdb called clonotypes with MiXCR, one entry per CDR3 protein. The sample holds 650,000 or so distinct CDR3 sequences; around 13% are singletons and the top ten take around 7.6%. This material consisted of PBMCs from blood, taken 14 days before vaccination. The chain combines TRBV4-3 with TRBJ2-7, with 7 bases fitting TRBD2. This receptor was identified in a middle-aged man who received an inactivated influenza vaccine. The CDR3 coding sequence is TGCGCCAGCAGCCAAGATCATTGGGGGGGTAGGGAGCAGTACTTC. Translation: CASSQDHWGGREQYF.